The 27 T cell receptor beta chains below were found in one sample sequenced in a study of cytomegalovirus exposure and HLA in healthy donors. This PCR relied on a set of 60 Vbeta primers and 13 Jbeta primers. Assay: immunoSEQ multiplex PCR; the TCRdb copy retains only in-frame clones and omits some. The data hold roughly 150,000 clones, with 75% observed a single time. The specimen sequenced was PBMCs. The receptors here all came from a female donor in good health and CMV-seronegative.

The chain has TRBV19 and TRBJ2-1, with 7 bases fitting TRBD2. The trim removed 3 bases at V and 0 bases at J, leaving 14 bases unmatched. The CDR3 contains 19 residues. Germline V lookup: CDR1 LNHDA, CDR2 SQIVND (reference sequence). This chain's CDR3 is CASSIGPLLAKSSYNEQFF. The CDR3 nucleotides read TGTGCCAGTAGTATCGGTCCTCTACTAGCGAAAAGCTCCTACAATGAGCAGTTCTTC.

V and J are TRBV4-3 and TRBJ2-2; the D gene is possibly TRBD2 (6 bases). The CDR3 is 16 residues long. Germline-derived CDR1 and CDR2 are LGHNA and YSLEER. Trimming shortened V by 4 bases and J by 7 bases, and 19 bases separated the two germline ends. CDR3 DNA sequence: TGCGCCAGCAGCCCGGCTAGGCGCGGGGAATACGGGGAGCTGTTTTTT. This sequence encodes CASSPARRGEYGELFF.

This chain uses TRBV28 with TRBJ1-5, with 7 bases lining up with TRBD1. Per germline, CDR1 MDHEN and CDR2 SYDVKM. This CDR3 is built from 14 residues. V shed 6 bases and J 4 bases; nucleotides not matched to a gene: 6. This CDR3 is CASRGTVHNQPQHF. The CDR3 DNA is TGTGCCAGCAGGGGGACAGTTCATAATCAGCCCCAGCATTTT.

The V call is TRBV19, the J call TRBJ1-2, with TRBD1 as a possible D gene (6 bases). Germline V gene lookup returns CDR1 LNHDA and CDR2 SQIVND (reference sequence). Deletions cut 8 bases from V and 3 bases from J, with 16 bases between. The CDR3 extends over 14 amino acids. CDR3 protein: CASVGRGGDYGYTF. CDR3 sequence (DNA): TGTGCCAGTGTGGGGAGAGGGGGAGACTATGGCTACACCTTC.

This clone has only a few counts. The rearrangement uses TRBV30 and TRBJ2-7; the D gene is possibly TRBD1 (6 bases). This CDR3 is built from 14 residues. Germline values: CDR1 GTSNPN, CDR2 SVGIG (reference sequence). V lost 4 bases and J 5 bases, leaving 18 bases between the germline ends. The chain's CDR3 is CAWINRERSNEQYF. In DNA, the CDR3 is TGTGCCTGGATAAACAGGGAAAGGTCCAACGAGCAGTACTTC.

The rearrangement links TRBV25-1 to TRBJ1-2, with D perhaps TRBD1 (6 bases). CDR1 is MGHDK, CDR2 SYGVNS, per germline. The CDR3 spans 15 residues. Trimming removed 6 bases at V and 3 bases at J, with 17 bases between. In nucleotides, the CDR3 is TGTGCCAGCAGCGAACTCCGGGACACGGACTATGGCTACACCTTC. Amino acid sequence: CASSELRDTDYGYTF.

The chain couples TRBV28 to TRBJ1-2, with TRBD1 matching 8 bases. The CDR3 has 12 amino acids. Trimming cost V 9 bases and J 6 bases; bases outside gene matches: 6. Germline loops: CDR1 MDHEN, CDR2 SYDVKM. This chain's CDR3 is CASWQGADGYTF. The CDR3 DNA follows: TGTGCCAGTTGGCAGGGGGCGGATGGCTACACCTTC.

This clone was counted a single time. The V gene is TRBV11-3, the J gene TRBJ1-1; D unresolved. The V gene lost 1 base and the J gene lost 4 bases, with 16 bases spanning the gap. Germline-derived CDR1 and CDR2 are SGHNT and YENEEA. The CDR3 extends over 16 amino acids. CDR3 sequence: CASSLGESVSGTEAFF. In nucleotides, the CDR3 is TGTGCCAGCAGCTTAGGCGAATCAGTGTCGGGCACTGAAGCTTTCTTT.

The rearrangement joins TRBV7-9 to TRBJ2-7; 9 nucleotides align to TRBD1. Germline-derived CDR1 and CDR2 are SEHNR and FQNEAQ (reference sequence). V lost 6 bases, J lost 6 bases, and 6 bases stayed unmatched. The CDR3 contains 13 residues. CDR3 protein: CASSWDRVSEQYF. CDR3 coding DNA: TGTGCCAGCAGTTGGGACAGGGTGTCCGAGCAGTACTTC.

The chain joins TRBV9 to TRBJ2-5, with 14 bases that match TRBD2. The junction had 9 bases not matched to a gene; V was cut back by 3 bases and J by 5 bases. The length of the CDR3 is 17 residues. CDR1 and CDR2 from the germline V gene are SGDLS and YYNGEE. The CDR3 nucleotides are TGTGCCAGCAGCGACCCCGGACTAGCGGGGGGCGGGGAGACCCAGTACTTC. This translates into CASSDPGLAGGGETQYF.

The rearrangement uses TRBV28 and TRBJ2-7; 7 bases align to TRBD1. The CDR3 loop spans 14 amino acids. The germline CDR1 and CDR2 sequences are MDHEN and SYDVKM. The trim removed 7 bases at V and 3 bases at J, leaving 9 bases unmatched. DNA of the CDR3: TGTGCCAGCACCCGGGACAGTCACAACTACGAGCAGTACTTC. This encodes CASTRDSHNYEQYF.

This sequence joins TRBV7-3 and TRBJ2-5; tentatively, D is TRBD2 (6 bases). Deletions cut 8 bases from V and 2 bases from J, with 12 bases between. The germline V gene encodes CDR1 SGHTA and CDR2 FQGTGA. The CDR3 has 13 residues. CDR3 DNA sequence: TGTGCCAGCTCCCGGGGGTTTCAAGAGACCCAGTACTTC. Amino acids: CASSRGFQETQYF.

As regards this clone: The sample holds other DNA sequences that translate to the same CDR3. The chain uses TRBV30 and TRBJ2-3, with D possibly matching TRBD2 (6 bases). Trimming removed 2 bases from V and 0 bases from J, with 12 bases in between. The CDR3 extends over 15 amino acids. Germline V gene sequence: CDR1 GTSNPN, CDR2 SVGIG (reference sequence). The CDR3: CAWSRGTGSTDTQYF. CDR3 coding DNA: TGTGCCTGGAGTCGCGGGACGGGGAGCACAGATACGCAGTATTTT.

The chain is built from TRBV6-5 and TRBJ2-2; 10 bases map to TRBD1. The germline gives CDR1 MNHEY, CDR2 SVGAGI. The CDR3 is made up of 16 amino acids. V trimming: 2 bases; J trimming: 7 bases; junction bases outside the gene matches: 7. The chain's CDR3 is CASSYLGTGVNGELFF. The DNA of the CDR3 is TGTGCCAGCAGTTACCTCGGGACAGGGGTCAACGGGGAGCTGTTTTTT.

CDR3 DNA: TGCGCCAGCAGCCCCGGGACAGGGCCCCATCAGCCCCAGCATTTT. Amino acids: CASSPGTGPHQPQHF. The chain is built from TRBV4-3 and TRBJ1-5; 9 bases line up with TRBD1. Trimming at V came to 4 bases and at J to 5 bases, leaving 6 bases not matched to a gene. The germline V gene has CDR1 LGHNA and CDR2 YSLEER. The CDR3 has 15 residues.

DNA of the CDR3: TGCAGCGTTGAAGAAGAAGCGGCTAGCTCCTACGAGCAGTACTTC. This encodes CSVEEEAASSYEQYF. This sequence joins TRBV29-1 and TRBJ2-5, with D tentatively TRBD2 (5 bases). The J call is uncertain, as TRBJ2-7 better fits the DNA end. The length of the CDR3 is 15 residues. The germline V gene has CDR1 SQVTM and CDR2 ANQGSEA.

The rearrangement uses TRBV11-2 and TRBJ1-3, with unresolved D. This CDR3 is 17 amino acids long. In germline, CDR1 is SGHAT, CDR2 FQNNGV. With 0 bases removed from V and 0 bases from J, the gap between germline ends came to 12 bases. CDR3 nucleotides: TGTGCCAGCAGCTTAGAAGAGGTTGAGCTCTCTGGAAACACCATATATTTT. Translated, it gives CASSLEEVELSGNTIYF.

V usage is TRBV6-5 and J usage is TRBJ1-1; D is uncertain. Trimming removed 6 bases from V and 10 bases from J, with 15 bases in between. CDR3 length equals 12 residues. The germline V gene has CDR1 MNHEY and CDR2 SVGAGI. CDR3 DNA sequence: TGTGCCAGCAGCCCCGCCCGGGAGGGAGCTTTCTTT. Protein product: CASSPAREGAFF.

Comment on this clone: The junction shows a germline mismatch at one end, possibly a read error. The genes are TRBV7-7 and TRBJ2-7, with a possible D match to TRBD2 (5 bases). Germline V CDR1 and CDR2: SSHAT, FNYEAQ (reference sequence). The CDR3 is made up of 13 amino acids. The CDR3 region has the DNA TGTGCTAGCAGCCGGGGAGAGTCCTACGAGCAGTACTTC. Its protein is CASSRGESYEQYF.

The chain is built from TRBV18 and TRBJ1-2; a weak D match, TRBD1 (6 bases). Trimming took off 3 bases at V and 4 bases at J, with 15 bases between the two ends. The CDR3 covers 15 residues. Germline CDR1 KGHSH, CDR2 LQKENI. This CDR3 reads CASSPRQESPYGYTF. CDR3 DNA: TGTGCCAGCTCACCTCGACAGGAGTCCCCCTATGGCTACACCTTC.

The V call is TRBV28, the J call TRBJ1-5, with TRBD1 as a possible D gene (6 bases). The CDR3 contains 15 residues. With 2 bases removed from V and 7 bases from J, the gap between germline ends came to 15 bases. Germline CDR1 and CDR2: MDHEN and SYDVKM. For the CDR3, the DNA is TGTGCCAGCAGTTTACCGCAGGGGAGCAGGCAGCCCCAGCATTTT. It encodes CASSLPQGSRQPQHF. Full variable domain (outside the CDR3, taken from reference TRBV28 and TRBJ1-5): DVKVTQSSRYLVKRTGEKVFLECVQDMDHENMFWYRQDPGLGLRLIYFSYDVKMKEKGDIPEGYSVSREKKERFSLILESASTNQTSMYLCASSLPQGSRQPQHFGDGTRLSIL.

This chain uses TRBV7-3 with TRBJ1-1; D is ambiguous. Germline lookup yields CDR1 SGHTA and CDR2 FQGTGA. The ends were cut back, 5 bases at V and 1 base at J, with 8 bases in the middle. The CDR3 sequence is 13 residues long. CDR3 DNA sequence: TGTGCCAGCAGCGGGCAAGAGAACACTGAAGCTTTCTTT. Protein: CASSGQENTEAFF. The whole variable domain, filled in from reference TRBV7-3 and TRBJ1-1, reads GAGVSQTPSNKVTEKGKYVELRCDPISGHTALYWYRQSLGQGPEFLIYFQGTGAADDSGLPNDRFFAVRPEGSVSTLKIQRTERGDSAVYLCASSGQENTEAFFGQGTRLTVV.

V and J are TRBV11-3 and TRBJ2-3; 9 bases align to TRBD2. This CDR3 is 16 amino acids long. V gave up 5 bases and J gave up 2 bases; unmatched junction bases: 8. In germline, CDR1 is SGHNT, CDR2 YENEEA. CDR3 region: CASSVPGLASTDTQYF. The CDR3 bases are TGTGCCAGCAGCGTCCCGGGACTAGCCTCCACAGATACGCAGTATTTT.

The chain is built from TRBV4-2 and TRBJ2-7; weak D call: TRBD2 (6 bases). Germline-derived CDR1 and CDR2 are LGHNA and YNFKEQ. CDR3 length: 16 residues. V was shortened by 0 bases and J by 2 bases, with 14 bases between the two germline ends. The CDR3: CASSQDTAGPPYEQYF. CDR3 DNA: TGTGCCAGCAGCCAAGATACGGCGGGGCCCCCCTACGAGCAGTACTTC.

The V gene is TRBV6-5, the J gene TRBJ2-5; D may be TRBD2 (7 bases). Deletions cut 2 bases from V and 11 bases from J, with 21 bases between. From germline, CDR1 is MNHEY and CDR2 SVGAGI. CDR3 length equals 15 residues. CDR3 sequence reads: CASSYGWGGAEEQYF. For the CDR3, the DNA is TGTGCCAGCAGTTACGGGTGGGGGGGCGCGGAAGAGCAGTACTTC.

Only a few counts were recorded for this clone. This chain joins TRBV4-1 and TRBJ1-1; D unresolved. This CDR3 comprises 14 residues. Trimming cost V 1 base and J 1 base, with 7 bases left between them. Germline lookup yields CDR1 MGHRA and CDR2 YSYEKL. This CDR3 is CASSQGNRNTEAFF. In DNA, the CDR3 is TGCGCCAGCAGCCAAGGCAACAGGAACACTGAAGCTTTCTTT.

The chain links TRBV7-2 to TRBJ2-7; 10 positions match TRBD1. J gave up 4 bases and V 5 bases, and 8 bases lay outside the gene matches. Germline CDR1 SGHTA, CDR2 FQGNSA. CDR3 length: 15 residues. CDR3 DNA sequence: TGTGCCAGCAGCCCTTCGGGGGGACAGGGGTACGAGCAGTACTTC. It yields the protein CASSPSGGQGYEQYF.